Below, one T cell receptor beta chain is given with its context. Antigen unknown. The sample originates from a study of radiation and T cells in renal cell carcinoma. Turning to the study itself: Nephrectomy followed 15 Gy stereotactic body radiation by 4 weeks.

Trimming cost V 4 bases and J 0 bases, with 14 bases left between them. This CDR3 region has 16 residues. In germline, CDR1 is SGHKS, CDR2 YYEKEE (reference sequence). Study-wide points: Top tumor clonotypes rose in blood 2 weeks post-radiation, then contracted. Without pretreatment biopsies, baseline tumor clonotype presence was undetermined.

Assay: immunoSEQ multiplex PCR; the TCRdb copy retains only in-frame clones and omits some. The table lists around 130,000 clones, about 88% of them singletons, with 5.8% in the top ten. Time point denoted: blood 2 weeks post-SBRT. Regarding treatment: 15 Gy SBRT to primary tumor, nephrectomy 4 weeks later. Blood was sampled at baseline, 2 weeks and 4 weeks after SBRT. The chain recombines TRBV5-5 with TRBJ1-3; D possibly corresponds to TRBD1 (5 bases). Source: blood, taken from a patient whose treatment included radiotherapy and nephrectomy. The TCR was taken from a woman aged 70-85 years with renal cell carcinoma. The CDR3 loop is CASSKQVPISGNTIYF. CDR3 in DNA: TGTGCCAGCAGCAAACAGGTCCCAATCTCTGGAAACACCATATATTTT.